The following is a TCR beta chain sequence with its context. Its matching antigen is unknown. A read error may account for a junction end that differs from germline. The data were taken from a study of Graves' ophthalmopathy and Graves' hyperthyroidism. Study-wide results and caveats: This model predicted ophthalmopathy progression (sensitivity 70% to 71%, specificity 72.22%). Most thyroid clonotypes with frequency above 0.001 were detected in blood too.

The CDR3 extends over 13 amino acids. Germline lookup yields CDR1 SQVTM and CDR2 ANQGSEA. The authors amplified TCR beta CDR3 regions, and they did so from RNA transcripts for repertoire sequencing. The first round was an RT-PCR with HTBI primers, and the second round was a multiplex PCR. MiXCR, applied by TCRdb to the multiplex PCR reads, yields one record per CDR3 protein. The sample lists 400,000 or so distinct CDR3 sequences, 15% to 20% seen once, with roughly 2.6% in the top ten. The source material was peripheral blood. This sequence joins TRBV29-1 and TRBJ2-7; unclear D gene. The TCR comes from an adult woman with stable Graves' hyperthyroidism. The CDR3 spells CSVVFSGLYDQYF. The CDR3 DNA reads TGCAGCGTTGTCTTTTCTGGGCTCTACGATCAGTACTTC.